The TCR beta chain under discussion was sequenced for a study of tumor-infiltrating lymphocytes in primary liver carcinoma (dated by TCRdb to about 2017). Broadly, across the study: The five patients, three men and two women aged 30 to 69 years, had hepatocellular carcinoma (four) or combined HCC and intrahepatic cholangiocarcinoma (one). The tumors of the five patients were staged as T1-T3 N0M0, with maximum diameters ranging from about 4.2 to 10 cm. Samples yielded roughly 3.65 to 7.5 million productive TCRbeta reads; read depth did not differ significantly between tissue types. TCRbeta repertoire sequencing, expression microarrays and whole-exome sequencing were combined in the study across five regions of each liver tumor, with adjacent normal tissue and blood also included. A total of 35 specimens from 5 patients went through TCRbeta repertoire sequencing, namely 25 tumor regions, 5 adjacent noncancerous liver tissues and 5 peripheral blood samples. To link TCRbeta repertoire diversity to the local molecular phenotype, the 25 tumor region samples were profiled with Agilent mRNA microarrays. Technical replicate repertoires showed high reproducibility, with mean shared-clone rates around 0.9 and correlation coefficients above 0.95. Results the study describes overall, beyond this receptor: Only the TCR beta chain was sequenced, which likely underestimates true repertoire diversity because unpaired alpha chains were not captured. Since the samples were bulk and unsorted, there was no way to compare CD4+ and CD8+ T cell repertoires. The study included only a few patients, and the authors note findings should be validated in a larger study. Compared with blood, tumors had a significantly larger share of the repertoire taken up by the top 250 clones (p = 0.039). Consistent with antigen-driven expansion, pairs of tumor regions showed higher repertoire overlap (mean about 36%) than either tumor-adjacent pairs (about 17%) or tumor-blood pairs (roughly 15%). Only about 7-24% of top clones were present in all five regions of a tumor, suggesting spatial heterogeneity of tumor-infiltrating T cells.

Starting from about 500 ng total RNA, TCRbeta-specific cDNA was produced by reverse transcription with a constant-region primer and ProtoScript II reverse transcriptase. Three nested multiplex PCR rounds, following a slightly modified ARM-PCR procedure, were used to build the TCRbeta libraries. Multiplex TRBV1-TRBV30 forward primers and a Cbeta reverse primer were used in the first two PCR rounds, each of which was run for approximately 9 cycles. A final 25-cycle PCR with Deep VentR polymerase added sample barcodes and Illumina adapters. Amplicons of 200-500 bp were gel-purified with a QIAquick gel extraction kit before sequencing. The TCRbeta amplicons were sequenced with 250-bp paired-end reads on an Illumina HiSeq 2500. Per the source publication's procedure: Reads were quality-trimmed with Trimmomatic v0.33, and paired reads were merged with FLASH v1.2.11 to recover full CDR3 sequences. V, D and J germline segments were assigned to the rearranged TCRbeta sequences by MiGEC v1.2.1b. Clonotype statistics and Shannon-Wiener diversity indices were calculated with VDJtools v1.0.0. To cut down on sampling bias, every analysis after diversity analysis relied on just the 250 most abundant clonotypes from each sample. TCRdb applied fastp at Q25 and MiXCR to the public reads, then kept only in-frame beta chains. One record per CDR3 amino acid sequence lists the most common genes and DNA. TCRdb's processing, not the authors', yielded these V and J calls. This sample is represented by approximately 73,000 distinct CDR3 sequences; 71% of them were singletons. The ten largest clones add up to approximately 14% of the sample.

Inclusive of the bounding cysteine and phenylalanine, the CDR3 is 14 residues long. Only the CDR3 portion is preserved as DNA: 42 bases, with reading frame beginning at the first base. CDR1 SGHAT and CDR2 FQNNGV were looked up in the germline V gene. Trimming takes 9 bases from V and 6 bases from J, and the germline ends sit 20 bases apart. With regard to this clonotype: The specificity of this receptor is unknown. No base qualities exist here, and no much larger clone lies one base off it.

Without any cell sorting, total RNA and DNA were extracted together from about 20-30 mg of bulk tissue using the AllPrep DNA/RNA mini kit. Between late 2015 and March 2016, 4 to 6 patients in China with histopathologically diagnosed primary liver carcinoma had surgical resection. Chronic HBV infection was present in the patients, and the patients were treatment-naive at sampling. Each tumor was sampled at five spatially separated regions: the tumor centre plus the superior, inferior, left-lateral and right-lateral poles. Histology showed that every tumor sample contained more than 85% viable tumor cells. Fresh tumor and adjacent tissue pieces were bisected, with one half stored in RNAlater at -80 degrees C and the other half sent for histology.

The sequenced material came from liver tumor tissue from sampling region 4. The cell subset or site label of this sample denotes: tumor region T4, right-lateral pole. The chain is made from TRBV11-2 and TRBJ1-1; TRBD1 is perhaps the D gene, given 6 matching bases. The clonotype originates from a woman aged 60-75 years with primary liver carcinoma and hepatitis B virus infection. The nucleotide sequence reads TGTGCCAGTAGCATAGATCAGGGGAGGGCTGAAGCTTTCTTT. Its protein is CASSIDQGRAEAFF.